The clone carrying this T cell receptor beta chain appeared once. Antigen: not known. Researchers ran the PCR with 60 Vbeta and 13 Jbeta primers. Per the original methods: Roughly 83 million unique TCR beta chains, roughly 11 million of them shared, were counted by a later analysis. The data were produced by immunoSEQ multiplex PCR, yet TCRdb's version contains in-frame clones alone and is incomplete. The V and J calls and clone size come from that table; D and trimming were worked out from the DNA. The table shows 180,000 or so clones, with just under 80% occurring only once. J was trimmed by 3 bases and V by 8 bases; bases with no gene match: 13. The germline CDR1 and CDR2 sequences are LNHDA and SQIVND (reference sequence). The CDR3 is 15 amino acids. This entry comes from a study of cytomegalovirus exposure and HLA in healthy donors. General study findings and limits: Near-uniform donor sequencing depth was presumed by presence/absence analyses. In vitro confirmation showed a few CMV-associated chains to be CMV antigen specific. Later on, a genetic analysis was performed. It linked a missense variant in DCLRE1C with V- and J-gene trimming of TCR beta.

The clonotype was recovered from a woman between 25 and 40 years old in good health and CMV-seronegative. The chain has TRBV19 and TRBJ2-7, with 7 bases fitting TRBD2. The sample comprised PBMCs. The CDR3 sequence is CASQSGRAGVYEQYF. The CDR3 nucleotides are TGTGCCAGTCAATCGGGTAGGGCGGGGGTCTACGAGCAGTACTTC.